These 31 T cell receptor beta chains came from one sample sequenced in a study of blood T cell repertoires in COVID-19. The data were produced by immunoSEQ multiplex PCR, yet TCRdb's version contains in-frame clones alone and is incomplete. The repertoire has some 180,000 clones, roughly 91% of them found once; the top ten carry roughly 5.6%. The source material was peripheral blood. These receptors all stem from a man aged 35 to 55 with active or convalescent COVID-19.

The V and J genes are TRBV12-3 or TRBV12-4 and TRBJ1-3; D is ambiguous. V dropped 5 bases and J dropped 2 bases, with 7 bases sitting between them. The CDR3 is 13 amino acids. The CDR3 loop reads CASSGGAGNTIYF. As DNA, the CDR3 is TGTGCCAGCAGTGGCGGAGCTGGAAACACCATATATTTT.

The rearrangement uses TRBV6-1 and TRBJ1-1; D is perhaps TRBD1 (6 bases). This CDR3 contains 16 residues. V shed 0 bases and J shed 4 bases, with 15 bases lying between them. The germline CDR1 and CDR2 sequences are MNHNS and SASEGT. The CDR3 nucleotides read TGTGCCAGCAGTGAAGCGCGGGGGGCGCGGAGCACTGAAGCTTTCTTT. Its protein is CASSEARGARSTEAFF.

CDR3 region: CAINRDSGGRETQYF. As DNA, the CDR3 is TGTGCCATCAATAGGGATTCAGGGGGAAGAGAGACCCAGTACTTC. The chain links TRBV28 to TRBJ2-5; TRBD1 matches at 7 bases. CDR1 is MDHEN, CDR2 SYDVKM, per germline. CDR3 length equals 15 residues. Unmatched junction bases numbered 15, after V lost 10 bases and J lost 4 bases.

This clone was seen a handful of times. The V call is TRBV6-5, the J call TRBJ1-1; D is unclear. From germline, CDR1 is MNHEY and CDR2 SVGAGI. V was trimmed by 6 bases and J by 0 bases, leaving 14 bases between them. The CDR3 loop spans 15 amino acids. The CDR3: CASSPVSTMNTEAFF. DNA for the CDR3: TGTGCCAGCAGCCCAGTGAGTACTATGAACACTGAAGCTTTCTTT.

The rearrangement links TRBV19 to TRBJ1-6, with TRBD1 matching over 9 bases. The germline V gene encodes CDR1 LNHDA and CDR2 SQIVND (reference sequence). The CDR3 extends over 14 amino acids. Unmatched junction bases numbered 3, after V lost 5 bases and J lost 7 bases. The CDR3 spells CASSRQGGNSPLHF. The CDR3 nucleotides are TGTGCCAGTAGTCGACAGGGGGGAAATTCACCCCTCCACTTT. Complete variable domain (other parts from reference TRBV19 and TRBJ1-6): DGGITQSPKYLFRKEGQNVTLSCEQNLNHDAMYWYRQDPGQGLRLIYYSQIVNDFQKGDIAEGYSVSREKKESFPLTVTSAQKNPTAFYLCASSRQGGNSPLHFGNGTRLTVT.

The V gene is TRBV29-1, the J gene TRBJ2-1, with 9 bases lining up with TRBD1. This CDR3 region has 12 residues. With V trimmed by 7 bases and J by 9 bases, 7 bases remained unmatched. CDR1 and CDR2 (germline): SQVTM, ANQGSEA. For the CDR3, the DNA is TGCAGCGCCGGACAGGGGACGGTTGAGCAGTTCTTC. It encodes CSAGQGTVEQFF.

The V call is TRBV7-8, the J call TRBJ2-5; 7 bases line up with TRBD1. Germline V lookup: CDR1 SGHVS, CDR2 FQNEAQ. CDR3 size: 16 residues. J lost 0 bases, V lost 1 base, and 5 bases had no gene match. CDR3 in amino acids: CASSLVRGRNQETQYF. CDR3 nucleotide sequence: TGTGCCAGCAGCTTAGTTAGGGGGCGCAACCAAGAGACCCAGTACTTC.

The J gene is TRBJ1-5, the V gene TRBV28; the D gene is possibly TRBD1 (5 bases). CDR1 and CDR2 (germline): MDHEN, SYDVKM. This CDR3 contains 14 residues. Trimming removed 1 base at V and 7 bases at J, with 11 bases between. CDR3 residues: CASSLYRGNQPQHF. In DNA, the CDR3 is TGTGCCAGCAGTTTATATCGGGGGAACCAGCCCCAGCATTTT.

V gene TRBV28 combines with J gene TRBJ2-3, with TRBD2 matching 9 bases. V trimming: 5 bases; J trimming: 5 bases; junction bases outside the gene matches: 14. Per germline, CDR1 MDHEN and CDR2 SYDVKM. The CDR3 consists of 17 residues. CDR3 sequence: CASSLPRGGGAQDTQYF. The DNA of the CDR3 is TGTGCCAGCAGTCTCCCCCGGGGCGGGGGGGCCCAAGATACGCAGTATTTT. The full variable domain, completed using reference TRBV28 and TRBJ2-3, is DVKVTQSSRYLVKRTGEKVFLECVQDMDHENMFWYRQDPGLGLRLIYFSYDVKMKEKGDIPEGYSVSREKKERFSLILESASTNQTSMYLCASSLPRGGGAQDTQYFGPGTRLTVL.

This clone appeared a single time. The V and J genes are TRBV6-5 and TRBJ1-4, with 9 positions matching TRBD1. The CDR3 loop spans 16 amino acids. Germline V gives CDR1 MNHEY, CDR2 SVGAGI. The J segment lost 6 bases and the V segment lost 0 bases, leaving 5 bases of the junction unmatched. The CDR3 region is CASSYSYRGQDEKLFF. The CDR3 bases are TGTGCCAGCAGTTACTCCTACAGGGGGCAGGATGAAAAACTGTTTTTT.

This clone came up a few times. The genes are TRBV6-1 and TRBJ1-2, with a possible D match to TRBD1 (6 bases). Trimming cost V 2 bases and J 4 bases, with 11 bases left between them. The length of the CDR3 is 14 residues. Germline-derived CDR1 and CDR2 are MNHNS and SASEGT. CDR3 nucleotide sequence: TGTGCCAGCAGTGAATCCAGGGGCCCCTATGGCTACACCTTC. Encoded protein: CASSESRGPYGYTF.

CDR3 nucleotides: TGTGCCAGTAGTCGAGGGATAGGAGCTTTCTTT. Translation gives CASSRGIGAFF. The chain employs TRBV19 and TRBJ1-1; no clear D gene. Trimming left V 5 bases short and J 10 bases short, with 11 bases between. In germline, CDR1 is LNHDA, CDR2 SQIVND (reference sequence). The CDR3 runs to 11 residues.

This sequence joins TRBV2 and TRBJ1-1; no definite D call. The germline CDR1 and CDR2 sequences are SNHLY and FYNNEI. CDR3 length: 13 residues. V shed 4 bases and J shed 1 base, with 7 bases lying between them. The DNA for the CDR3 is TGTGCCAGCAGTGTTCGAGAGAACACTGAAGCTTTCTTT. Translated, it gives CASSVRENTEAFF.

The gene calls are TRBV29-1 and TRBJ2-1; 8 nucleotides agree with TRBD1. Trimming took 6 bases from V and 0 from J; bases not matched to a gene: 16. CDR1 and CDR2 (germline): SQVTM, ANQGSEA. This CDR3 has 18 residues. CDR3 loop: CSVQGGDRPSSSYNEQFF. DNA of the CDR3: TGCAGCGTACAGGGGGGCGACCGACCCTCTAGCTCCTACAATGAGCAGTTCTTC.

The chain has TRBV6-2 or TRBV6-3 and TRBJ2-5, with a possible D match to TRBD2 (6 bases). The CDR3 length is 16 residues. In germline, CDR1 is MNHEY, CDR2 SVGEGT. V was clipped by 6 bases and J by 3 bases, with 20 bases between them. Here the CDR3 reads CASSLFHRGIKETQYF. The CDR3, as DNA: TGTGCCAGCAGCCTCTTCCACCGGGGGATTAAAGAGACCCAGTACTTC.

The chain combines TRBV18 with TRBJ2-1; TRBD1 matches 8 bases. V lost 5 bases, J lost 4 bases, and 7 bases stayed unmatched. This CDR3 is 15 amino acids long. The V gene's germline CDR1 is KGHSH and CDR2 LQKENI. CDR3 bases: TGTGCCAGCTCATCGGACAGGGAGATTTACAATGAGCAGTTCTTC. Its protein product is CASSSDREIYNEQFF.

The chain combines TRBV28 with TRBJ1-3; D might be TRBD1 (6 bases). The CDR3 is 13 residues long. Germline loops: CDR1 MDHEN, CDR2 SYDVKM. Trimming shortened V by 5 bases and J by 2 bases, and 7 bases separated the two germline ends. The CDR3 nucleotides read TGTGCCAGCAGTAGGGGGACTGGAAACACCATATATTTT. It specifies CASSRGTGNTIYF.

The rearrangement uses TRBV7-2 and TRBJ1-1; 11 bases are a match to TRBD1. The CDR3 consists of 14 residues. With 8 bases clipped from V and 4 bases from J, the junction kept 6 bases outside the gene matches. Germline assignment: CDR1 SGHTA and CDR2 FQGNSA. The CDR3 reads CASFTGTGGTEAFF. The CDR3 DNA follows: TGTGCCAGCTTTACCGGGACAGGGGGCACTGAAGCTTTCTTT.

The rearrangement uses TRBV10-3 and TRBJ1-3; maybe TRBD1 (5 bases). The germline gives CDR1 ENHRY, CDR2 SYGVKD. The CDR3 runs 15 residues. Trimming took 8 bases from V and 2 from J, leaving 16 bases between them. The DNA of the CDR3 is TGTGCCATCTTGAGAGAAGGGGCGGCTGGAAACACCATATATTTT. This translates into CAILREGAAGNTIYF.

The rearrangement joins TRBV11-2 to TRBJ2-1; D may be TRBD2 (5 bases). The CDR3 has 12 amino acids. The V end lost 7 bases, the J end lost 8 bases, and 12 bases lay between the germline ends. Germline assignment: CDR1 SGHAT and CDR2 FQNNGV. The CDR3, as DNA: TGTGCCAGCACCCCAGGAGGCTATGAGCAGTTCTTC. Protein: CASTPGGYEQFF.

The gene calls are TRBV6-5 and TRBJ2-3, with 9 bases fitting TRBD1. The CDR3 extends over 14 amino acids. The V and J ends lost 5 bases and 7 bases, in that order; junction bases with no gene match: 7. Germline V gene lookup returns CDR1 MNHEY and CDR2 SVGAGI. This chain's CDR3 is CASSLPTGGNTQYF. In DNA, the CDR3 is TGTGCCAGCAGTCTCCCGACAGGGGGGAATACGCAGTATTTT.

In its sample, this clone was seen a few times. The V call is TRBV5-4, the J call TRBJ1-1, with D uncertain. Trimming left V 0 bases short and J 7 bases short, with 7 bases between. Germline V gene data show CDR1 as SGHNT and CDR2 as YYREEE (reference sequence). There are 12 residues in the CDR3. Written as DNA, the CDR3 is TGTGCCAGCAGCTTGGTTCCATTTGAAGCTTTCTTT. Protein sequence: CASSLVPFEAFF.

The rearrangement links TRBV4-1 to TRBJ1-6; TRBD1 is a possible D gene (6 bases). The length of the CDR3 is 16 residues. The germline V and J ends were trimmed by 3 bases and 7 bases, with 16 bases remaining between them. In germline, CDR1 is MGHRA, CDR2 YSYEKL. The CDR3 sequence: CASSQIQGVRNSPLHF. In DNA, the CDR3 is TGCGCCAGCAGCCAGATACAGGGTGTTCGGAATTCACCCCTCCACTTT.

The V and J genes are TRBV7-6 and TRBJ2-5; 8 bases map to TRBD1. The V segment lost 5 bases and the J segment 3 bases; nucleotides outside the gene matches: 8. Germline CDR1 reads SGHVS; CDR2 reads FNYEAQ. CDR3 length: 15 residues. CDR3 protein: CASSGSQGAEETQYF. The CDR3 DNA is TGTGCCAGCAGCGGAAGTCAGGGGGCGGAAGAGACCCAGTACTTC. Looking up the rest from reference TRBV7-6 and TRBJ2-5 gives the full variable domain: GAGVSQSPRYKVTKRGQDVALRCDPISGHVSLYWYRQALGQGPEFLTYFNYEAQQDKSGLPNDRFSAERPEGSISTLTIQRTEQRDSAMYRCASSGSQGAEETQYFGPGTRLLVL.

For the CDR3, the DNA is TGTGCCAGCAGCCGCAACCTAGTTACCCAAGAGACCCAGTACTTC. Residues: CASSRNLVTQETQYF. The V call is TRBV9, the J call TRBJ2-5; no clear D gene. Germline CDR1 SGDLS, CDR2 YYNGEE. This CDR3 spans 15 amino acids. The germline V and J ends were trimmed by 4 bases and 1 base, with 14 bases remaining between them.

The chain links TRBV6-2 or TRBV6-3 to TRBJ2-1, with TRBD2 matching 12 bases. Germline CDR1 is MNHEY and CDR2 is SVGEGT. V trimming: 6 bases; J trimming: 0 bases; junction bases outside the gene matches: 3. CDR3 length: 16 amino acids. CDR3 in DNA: TGTGCCAGCAGCTTACTAGCGGGGGGCTCCTACAATGAGCAGTTCTTC. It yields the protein CASSLLAGGSYNEQFF.

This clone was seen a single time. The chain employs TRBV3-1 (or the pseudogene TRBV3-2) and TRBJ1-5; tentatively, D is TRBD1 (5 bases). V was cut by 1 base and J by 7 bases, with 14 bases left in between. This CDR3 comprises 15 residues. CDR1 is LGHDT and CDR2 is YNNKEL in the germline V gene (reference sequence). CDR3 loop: CASSQGVTAGQPQHF. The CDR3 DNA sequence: TGTGCCAGCAGCCAAGGGGTGACAGCGGGACAGCCCCAGCATTTT.

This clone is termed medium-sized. CDR3 region: CASSQLSGGVVNTEAFF. The CDR3, as DNA: TGTGCCAGCAGCCAACTTTCAGGGGGTGTTGTGAACACTGAAGCTTTCTTT. The chain couples TRBV3-1 (or the pseudogene TRBV3-2) to TRBJ1-1, with 7 positions matching TRBD1. Germline assignment: CDR1 LGHDT and CDR2 YNNKEL (reference sequence). Trimming at V came to 2 bases and at J to 0 bases, leaving 9 bases not matched to a gene. CDR3 size: 17 residues.

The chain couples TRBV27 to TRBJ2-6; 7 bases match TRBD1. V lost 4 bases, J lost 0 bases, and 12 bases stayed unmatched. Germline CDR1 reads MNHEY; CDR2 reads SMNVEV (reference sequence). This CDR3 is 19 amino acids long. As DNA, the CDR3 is TGTGCCAGCAGTTATCAACAGGGGCTACTCAGCTCTGGGGCCAACGTCCTGACTTTC. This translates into CASSYQQGLLSSGANVLTF.

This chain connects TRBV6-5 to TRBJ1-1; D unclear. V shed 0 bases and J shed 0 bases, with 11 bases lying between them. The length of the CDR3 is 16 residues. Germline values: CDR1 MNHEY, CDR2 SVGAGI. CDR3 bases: TGTGCCAGCAGTTACTCGAGGGAGGATTTGAACACTGAAGCTTTCTTT. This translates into CASSYSREDLNTEAFF.

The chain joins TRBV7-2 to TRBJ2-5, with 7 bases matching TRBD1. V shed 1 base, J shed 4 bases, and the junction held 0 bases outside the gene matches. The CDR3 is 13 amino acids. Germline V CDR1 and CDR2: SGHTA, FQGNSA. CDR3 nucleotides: TGTGCCAGCAGCTTAGACAGGGGAGAGACCCAGTACTTC. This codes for CASSLDRGETQYF. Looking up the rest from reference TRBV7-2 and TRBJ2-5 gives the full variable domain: GAGVSQSPSNKVTEKGKDVELRCDPISGHTALYWYRQSLGQGLEFLIYFQGNSAPDKSGLPSDRFSAERTGGSVSTLTIQRTQQEDSAVYLCASSLDRGETQYFGPGTRLLVL.